Here is one T cell receptor (beta chain) with its context. The antigen is unknown. The entry originates in a study of T cell repertoires in cytomegalovirus infection. At the level of the study: Carrying CMV and the relevant HLA type showed in public TCR beta signatures. Study observations and caveats: HLA-C-restricted CMV clonotypes gave the most frequent clonotype in two of eight donors. Summed frequency of public TCR beta families distinguished CMV carriers with the relevant HLA.

MiXCR was run by TCRdb on the reads, yielding one entry per CDR3 protein. The sample has some 220,000 distinct CDR3 sequences, more than 9% seen once. V shed 5 bases, J shed 2 bases, and the junction held 6 bases outside the gene matches. Germline-derived CDR1 and CDR2 are SGHNT and YYREEE (reference sequence). The CDR3 length is 15 residues. V usage is TRBV5-4 and J usage is TRBJ2-7, with 11 bases matching TRBD2. This receptor was obtained from a human donor in good health (CMV status not recorded). Some clones in this sample may be carry-over from other donors' samples. The sample taken for sequencing was PBMCs. The CDR3: CASSYTSGSPYEQYF. In DNA form, the CDR3 reads TGTGCCAGCAGTTACACTAGCGGGAGTCCCTACGAGCAGTACTTC.